The T cell receptor beta chain described here comes from a study of Ad26.COV2.S vaccination and SARS-CoV-2 variants. In the study overall: Vaccine-arm donor from the placebo-controlled COV1001 Ad26.COV2.S trial. Study-level results: TCR breadth and depth analyses may have underestimated total T cell responses.

Per the germline V gene, CDR1 is SGHRS and CDR2 is YFSETQ. Trimming took 5 bases from V and 6 from J; bases not matched to a gene: 6. CDR3 length equals 14 residues. A word on this clone: Its antigen remains unidentified.

Treatment: 15 to 20 received Ad26.COV2.S at low or high dose, single or two shots; about 5 received placebo; per-sample allocation not given. Sampling was performed 63 days after the first vaccine or placebo injection. Using immunoSEQ multiplex PCR, the repertoire was profiled, and TCRdb retains in-frame clones only, with some absent. The profile shows about 250,000 clones, about 83% of them singletons. This rearrangement joins TRBV5-1 to TRBJ2-1, with TRBD1 matching 9 bases. This TCR came from a person between 18 and 60 years old who received the Ad26.COV2.S COVID-19 vaccine or a placebo. The sample was peripheral blood, taken in a trial of Ad26.COV2.S vaccine versus placebo. CDR3 amino acids: CASRGTGGRNEQFF. CDR3 sequence (DNA): TGCGCCAGCAGGGGAACAGGGGGCCGCAATGAGCAGTTCTTC.